The clone carrying this TCR beta chain was counted a few times. Unique molecular identifiers featured in how the TCRbeta library was prepared. Using its own MiXCR run on the PCR reads, TCRdb lists one record per CDR3 protein. Here the sample spans about 370,000 distinct CDR3 sequences, roughly 21% being singletons. These data belong to a study of T-cell reconstitution after alpha-beta-depleted transplantation in children. Trimming cost V 10 bases and J 4 bases, with 16 bases left between them. CDR3 length equals 13 residues. The V and J genes are TRBV12-3 or TRBV12-4 and TRBJ1-2, with D tentatively TRBD1 (5 bases). The origin of this receptor is a human donor who donated a stem cell graft to a child with acute myeloid leukemia. Sequenced here: PBMCs from the stem cell graft donor, sampled from the stem cell graft. DNA of the CDR3: TGTGCCAACCACCGTCGGGGACCCTATGGCTACACCTTC. This codes for CANHRRGPYGYTF.